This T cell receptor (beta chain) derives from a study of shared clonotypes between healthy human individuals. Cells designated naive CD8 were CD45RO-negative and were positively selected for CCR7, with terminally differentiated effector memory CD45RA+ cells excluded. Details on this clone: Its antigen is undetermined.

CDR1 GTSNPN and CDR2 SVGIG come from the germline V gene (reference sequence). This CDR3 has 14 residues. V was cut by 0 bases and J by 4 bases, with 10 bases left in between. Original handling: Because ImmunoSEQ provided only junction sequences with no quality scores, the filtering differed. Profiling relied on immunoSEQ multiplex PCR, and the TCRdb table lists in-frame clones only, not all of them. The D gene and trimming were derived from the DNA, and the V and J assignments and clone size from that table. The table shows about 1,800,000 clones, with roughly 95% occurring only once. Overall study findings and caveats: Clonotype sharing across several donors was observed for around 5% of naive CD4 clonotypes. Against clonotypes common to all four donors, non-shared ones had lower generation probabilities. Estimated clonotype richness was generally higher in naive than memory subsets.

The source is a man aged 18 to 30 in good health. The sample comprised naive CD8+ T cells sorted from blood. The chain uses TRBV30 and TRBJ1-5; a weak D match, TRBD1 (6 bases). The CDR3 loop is CAWSVPGVNQPQHF. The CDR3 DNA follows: TGTGCCTGGAGTGTACCAGGGGTGAATCAGCCCCAGCATTTT. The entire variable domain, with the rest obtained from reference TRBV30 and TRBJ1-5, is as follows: SQTIHQWPATLVQPVGSPLSLECTVEGTSNPNLYWYRQAAGRGLQLLFYSVGIGQISSEVPQNLSASRPQDRQFILSSKKLLLSDSGFYLCAWSVPGVNQPQHFGDGTRLSIL.